These 24 T cell receptor beta chains were sequenced from one sample in a study of shared clonotypes between healthy human individuals. Generated by immunoSEQ multiplex PCR, the TCRdb table keeps only in-frame clones and is missing some. The sample has about half a million clones; around 73% are singletons. Material: PBMCs. The receptors come from a middle-aged woman in good health. Some clones in this sample may be carry-over from other donors' samples.

The V and J genes are TRBV5-1 and TRBJ2-1; 9 bases map to TRBD1. The length of the CDR3 is 15 residues. Germline V gene data show CDR1 as SGHRS and CDR2 as YFSETQ. The V and J ends lost 4 bases and 7 bases, in that order; junction bases with no gene match: 9. The CDR3 coding sequence is TGCGCCAGCAGCCCGGGACAGGGAACGGAGAATGAGCAGTTCTTC. Translating gives CASSPGQGTENEQFF.

The V gene is TRBV11-1, the J gene TRBJ2-1; TRBD2 aligns across 12 bases. The length of the CDR3 is 17 residues. V lost 4 bases to trimming and J lost 9 bases; unmatched junction nucleotides: 13. Germline V gene data show CDR1 as SGHAT and CDR2 as FQDESV (reference sequence). The CDR3 nucleotides read TGTGCCAGCAGCTCGCCACTAGCGGGGGGACGCAGGGGTGAGCAGTTCTTC. It specifies CASSSPLAGGRRGEQFF.

This chain joins TRBV10-3 and TRBJ2-1, with 9 bases aligning to TRBD1. The CDR3 sequence is 15 residues long. Germline trimming cut 3 bases from V and 7 bases from J; bases unmatched to any gene: 7. Germline V gene lookup returns CDR1 ENHRY and CDR2 SYGVKD. The CDR3 region is CAISEGDREGNEQFF. Written as DNA, the CDR3 is TGTGCCATCAGTGAAGGGGACAGGGAAGGTAATGAGCAGTTCTTC.

Only one count was recorded for this clone. The chain uses TRBV2 and TRBJ2-2, with 8 bases lining up with TRBD2. After removal of 0 bases from V and 2 bases from J, the junction contained 11 bases not matched to a gene. Germline lookup yields CDR1 SNHLY and CDR2 FYNNEI. The CDR3 covers 19 residues. This CDR3 reads CASSEAPSRLAQNTGELFF. CDR3 bases: TGTGCCAGCAGTGAAGCCCCTTCACGACTAGCGCAAAACACCGGGGAGCTGTTTTTT. The variable domain in full, with the rest retrieved from reference TRBV2 and TRBJ2-2, is EPEVTQTPSHQVTQMGQEVILRCVPISNHLYFYWYRQILGQKVEFLVSFYNNEISEKSEIFDDQFSVERPDGSNFTLKIRSTKLEDSAMYFCASSEAPSRLAQNTGELFFGEGSRLTVL.

This chain connects TRBV7-9 to TRBJ2-7; a weak D match, TRBD2 (5 bases). This CDR3 has 13 residues. Germline V gives CDR1 SEHNR, CDR2 FQNEAQ (reference sequence). Trimming took 1 base from V and 2 from J, leaving 6 bases between them. This chain's CDR3 is CASSLELAYEQYF. The CDR3 DNA follows: TGTGCCAGCAGCTTAGAACTAGCCTACGAGCAGTACTTC.

The chain links TRBV28 to TRBJ2-1; tentatively, D is TRBD1 (5 bases). V lost 3 bases and J 0 bases, leaving 9 bases between the germline ends. Germline V gene lookup returns CDR1 MDHEN and CDR2 SYDVKM. This CDR3 has 15 residues. CDR3 sequence: CASSFLGASYNEQFF. CDR3 DNA: TGTGCCAGCAGTTTCCTAGGGGCCTCCTACAATGAGCAGTTCTTC.

The chain recombines TRBV19 with TRBJ1-1; no clear D. The CDR3 runs to 12 residues. Germline lookup yields CDR1 LNHDA and CDR2 SQIVND (reference sequence). V gave up 2 bases and J gave up 1 base, with 2 bases separating them. The CDR3, as DNA: TGTGCCAGTAGTATACAGAACACTGAAGCTTTCTTT. Amino acids: CASSIQNTEAFF.

The chain combines TRBV4-2 with TRBJ2-5; 8 bases map to TRBD2. Germline CDR1 reads LGHNA; CDR2 reads YNFKEQ. Losses at the gene ends were 5 bases for V and 2 bases for J; bases not matched to a gene: 7. The CDR3 is 15 residues long. The CDR3 sequence: CASSSLAEEQETQYF. As DNA, the CDR3 is TGTGCCAGCAGCTCACTAGCGGAGGAACAAGAGACCCAGTACTTC.

V and J are TRBV5-1 and TRBJ2-7; the match to TRBD2 covers 11 bases. CDR3 size: 15 residues. The V gene end was trimmed by 4 bases and the J gene end by 0 bases; junction bases not matched to a gene: 3. Germline V gene data show CDR1 as SGHRS and CDR2 as YFSETQ. CDR3 region: CASSPGLAASYEQYF. The CDR3 DNA reads as TGCGCCAGCAGCCCGGGACTAGCGGCCTCCTACGAGCAGTACTTC.

J is TRBJ1-6 and V is TRBV30; TRBD1 might be the D (6 bases). The germline V gene encodes CDR1 GTSNPN and CDR2 SVGIG (reference sequence). This CDR3 has 13 amino acids. Trimming left V 1 base short and J 7 bases short, with 8 bases between. As DNA, the CDR3 is TGTGCCTGGAGTGGGACAGAGAATTCACCCCTCCACTTT. It specifies CAWSGTENSPLHF.

The chain employs TRBV28 and TRBJ2-2; the D gene could be TRBD1 or TRBD2 (6 bases each). Trimming pared 8 bases from V and 0 bases from J, leaving 19 bases between. The germline V gene has CDR1 MDHEN and CDR2 SYDVKM. The CDR3 loop spans 17 amino acids. The CDR3 sequence: CASFSWGDTANTGELFF. CDR3 sequence (DNA): TGTGCCAGCTTTTCATGGGGGGACACTGCGAACACCGGGGAGCTGTTTTTT. The full variable domain, rest sourced from reference TRBV28 and TRBJ2-2, is DVKVTQSSRYLVKRTGEKVFLECVQDMDHENMFWYRQDPGLGLRLIYFSYDVKMKEKGDIPEGYSVSREKKERFSLILESASTNQTSMYLCASFSWGDTANTGELFFGEGSRLTVL.

This clone came up many times. J is TRBJ2-5 and V is TRBV11-2; maybe TRBD2 (5 bases). Deletions cut 1 base from V and 3 bases from J, with 9 bases between. The CDR3 has 14 amino acids. Germline V gives CDR1 SGHAT, CDR2 FQNNGV. The CDR3 nucleotides are TGTGCCAGCAGCTTAGGGACTGGGGAAGAGACCCAGTACTTC. As protein: CASSLGTGEETQYF.

V usage is TRBV20-1 and J usage is TRBJ1-1; D is unresolved. Trimming took off 4 bases at V and 3 bases at J, with 6 bases between the two ends. In germline, CDR1 is DFQATT, CDR2 SNEGSKA (reference sequence). This CDR3 has 11 amino acids. CDR3 bases: TGCAGTGCTACTCATTACACTGAAGCTTTCTTT. This translates into CSATHYTEAFF.

V usage is TRBV5-1 and J usage is TRBJ2-7; 7 bases are a match to TRBD1. The CDR3 is made up of 14 amino acids. V lost 4 bases, J lost 6 bases, and 10 bases stayed unmatched. Germline V CDR1 and CDR2: SGHRS, YFSETQ. The CDR3 is CASSARLQGSEQYF. CDR3 nucleotides: TGCGCCAGCAGCGCTCGCTTACAGGGGAGCGAGCAGTACTTC.

The chain has TRBV14 and TRBJ2-7, with 9 bases that match TRBD1. The CDR3 totals 15 residues. Trimming cost V 0 bases and J 5 bases; bases outside gene matches: 5. In germline, CDR1 is SGHDN, CDR2 FVKESK. In DNA, the CDR3 is TGTGCCAGCAGCCAAGATGGTCGGACAGGGGACGAGCAGTACTTC. Residues: CASSQDGRTGDEQYF.

V usage is TRBV28 and J usage is TRBJ2-5; possibly TRBD2 for D (5 bases). This CDR3 region has 13 residues. The germline V and J ends were trimmed by 1 base and 3 bases, with 6 bases remaining between them. Germline-derived CDR1 and CDR2 are MDHEN and SYDVKM. CDR3 residues: CASSLSGKETQYF. CDR3 DNA: TGTGCCAGCAGTTTATCCGGGAAAGAGACCCAGTACTTC.

The rearrangement joins TRBV5-1 to TRBJ1-2; TRBD1 agrees at 7 bases. CDR1 and CDR2 from the germline V gene are SGHRS and YFSETQ. The CDR3 length is 13 residues. V shed 2 bases, J shed 4 bases, and the junction held 2 bases outside the gene matches. The CDR3 region is CASSFGTAYGYTF. For the CDR3, the DNA is TGCGCCAGCAGCTTCGGGACAGCCTATGGCTACACCTTC. Full variable domain (rest looked up from reference TRBV5-1 and TRBJ1-2): KAGVTQTPRYLIKTRGQQVTLSCSPISGHRSVSWYQQTPGQGLQFLFEYFSETQRNKGNFPGRFSGRQFSNSRSEMNVSTLELGDSALYLCASSFGTAYGYTFGSGTRLTVV.

V usage is TRBV5-6 and J usage is TRBJ2-6, with 7 bases aligning to TRBD2. CDR3 length: 17 amino acids. From germline, CDR1 is SGHDT and CDR2 YYEEEE. V dropped 0 bases and J dropped 1; count of bases not matched to a gene: 4. The CDR3 DNA reads as TGTGCCAGCAGCTTGGTCGCGGGAGTTTCTGGGGCCAACGTCCTGACTTTC. Its translation is CASSLVAGVSGANVLTF.

The rearrangement uses TRBV4-2 and TRBJ2-1; 9 bases line up with TRBD1. V lost 6 bases to trimming and J lost 5 bases; unmatched junction nucleotides: 8. Germline lookup yields CDR1 LGHNA and CDR2 YNFKEQ. This CDR3 is built from 15 residues. The CDR3 DNA is TGTGCCAGCAGTCTCCGGGGACAGGGTCACAATGAGCAGTTCTTC. It yields the protein CASSLRGQGHNEQFF.

On this clone itself: The same CDR3 also results from other DNA sequences found in this sample. The V and J genes are TRBV7-3 and TRBJ1-2, with 8 bases aligning to TRBD1. The germline V gene has CDR1 SGHTA and CDR2 FQGTGA. V was clipped by 5 bases and J by 4 bases; unmatched bases: 3. The CDR3 has 13 amino acids. As DNA, the CDR3 is TGTGCCAGCAGCCCCGGACAGGGCTATGGCTACACCTTC. Its protein product is CASSPGQGYGYTF.

CDR3: CASSILRDRAYNEQFF. Here the CDR3 DNA reads TGTGCCAGCAGCATATTACGGGACAGGGCATACAATGAGCAGTTCTTC. This chain joins TRBV9 and TRBJ2-1; TRBD1 aligns across 9 bases. The CDR3 length is 16 residues. Germline-derived CDR1 and CDR2 are SGDLS and YYNGEE. V gave up 4 bases and J gave up 4 bases; unmatched junction bases: 9.

The CDR3 DNA follows: TGTGCCAGCAGCTTCGCGTACAGGGGTACTTACAATGAGCAGTTCTTC. Translating gives CASSFAYRGTYNEQFF. The chain links TRBV7-9 to TRBJ2-1, with 7 bases lining up with TRBD1. Germline lookup yields CDR1 SEHNR and CDR2 FQNEAQ (reference sequence). The CDR3 consists of 16 residues. With 3 bases clipped from V and 4 bases from J, the junction kept 9 bases outside the gene matches.

The chain carries TRBV7-9 and TRBJ2-1; possible D gene TRBD2, 5 bases. V was shortened by 2 bases and J by 6 bases, with 17 bases between the two germline ends. Germline V CDR1 and CDR2: SEHNR, FQNEAQ (reference sequence). CDR3 size: 16 residues. The CDR3 nucleotides are TGTGCCAGCAGCTTACGGGAAAGCGGACTTTTCAATGAGCAGTTCTTC. As protein: CASSLRESGLFNEQFF.

This chain links TRBV5-4 with TRBJ2-5; D is uncertain. The germline V gene has CDR1 SGHNT and CDR2 YYREEE (reference sequence). Trimming took 0 bases from V and 6 from J, leaving 12 bases between them. The CDR3 covers 14 residues. CDR3 nucleotides: TGTGCCAGCAGCTTGGACGGCCGAGGAAAGACCCAGTACTTC. It yields the protein CASSLDGRGKTQYF.